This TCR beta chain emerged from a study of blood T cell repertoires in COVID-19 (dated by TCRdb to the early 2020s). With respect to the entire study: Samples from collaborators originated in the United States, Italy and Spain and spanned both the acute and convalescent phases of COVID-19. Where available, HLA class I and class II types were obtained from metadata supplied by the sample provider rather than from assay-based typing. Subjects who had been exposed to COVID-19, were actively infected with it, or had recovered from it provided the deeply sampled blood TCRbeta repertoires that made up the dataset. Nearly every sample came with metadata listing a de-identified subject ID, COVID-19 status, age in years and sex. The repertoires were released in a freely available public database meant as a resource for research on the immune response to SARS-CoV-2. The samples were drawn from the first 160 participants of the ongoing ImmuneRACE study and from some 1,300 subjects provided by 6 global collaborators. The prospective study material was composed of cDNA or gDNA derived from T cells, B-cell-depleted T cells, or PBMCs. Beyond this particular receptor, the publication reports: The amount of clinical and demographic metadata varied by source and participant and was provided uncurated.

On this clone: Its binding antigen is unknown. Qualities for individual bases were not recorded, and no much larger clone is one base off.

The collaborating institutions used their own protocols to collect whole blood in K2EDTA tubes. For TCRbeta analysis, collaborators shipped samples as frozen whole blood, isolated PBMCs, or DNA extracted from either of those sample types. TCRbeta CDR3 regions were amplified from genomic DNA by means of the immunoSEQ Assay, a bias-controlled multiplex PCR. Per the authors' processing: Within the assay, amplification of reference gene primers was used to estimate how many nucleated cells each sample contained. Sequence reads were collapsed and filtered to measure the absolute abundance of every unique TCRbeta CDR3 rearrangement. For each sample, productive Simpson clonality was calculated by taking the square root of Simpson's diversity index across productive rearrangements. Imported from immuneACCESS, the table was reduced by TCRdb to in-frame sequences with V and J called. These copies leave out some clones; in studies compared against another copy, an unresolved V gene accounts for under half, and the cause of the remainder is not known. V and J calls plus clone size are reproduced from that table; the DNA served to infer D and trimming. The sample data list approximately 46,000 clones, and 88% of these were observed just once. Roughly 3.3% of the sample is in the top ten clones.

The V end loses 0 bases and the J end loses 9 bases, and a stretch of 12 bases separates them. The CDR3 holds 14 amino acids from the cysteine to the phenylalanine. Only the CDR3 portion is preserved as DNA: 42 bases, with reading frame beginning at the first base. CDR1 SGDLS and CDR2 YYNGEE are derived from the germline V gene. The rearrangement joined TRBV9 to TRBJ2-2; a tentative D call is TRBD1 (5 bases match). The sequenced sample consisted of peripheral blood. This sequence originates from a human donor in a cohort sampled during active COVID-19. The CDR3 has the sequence CASSVEGDHRELFF. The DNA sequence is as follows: TGTGCCAGCAGCGTAGAAGGGGATCATCGGGAGCTGTTTTTT.